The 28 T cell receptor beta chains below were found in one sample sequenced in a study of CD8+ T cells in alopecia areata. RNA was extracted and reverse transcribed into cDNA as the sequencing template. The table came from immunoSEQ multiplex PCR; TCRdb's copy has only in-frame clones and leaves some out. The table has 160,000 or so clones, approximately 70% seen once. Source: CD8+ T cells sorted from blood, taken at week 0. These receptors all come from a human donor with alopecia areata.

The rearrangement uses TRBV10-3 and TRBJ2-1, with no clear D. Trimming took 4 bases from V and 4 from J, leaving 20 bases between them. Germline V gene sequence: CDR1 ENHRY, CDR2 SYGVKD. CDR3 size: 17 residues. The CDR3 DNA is TGTGCCATCAGTGTCGTCTATCCGACCCGGAAATACAATGAGCAGTTCTTC. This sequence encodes CAISVVYPTRKYNEQFF.

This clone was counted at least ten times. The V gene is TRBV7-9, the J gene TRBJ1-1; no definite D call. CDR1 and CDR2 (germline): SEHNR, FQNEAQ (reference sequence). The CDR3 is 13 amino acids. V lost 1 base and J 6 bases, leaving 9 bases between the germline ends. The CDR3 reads CASSLVTGSEAFF. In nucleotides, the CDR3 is TGTGCCAGCAGCTTAGTCACCGGGTCTGAAGCTTTCTTT.

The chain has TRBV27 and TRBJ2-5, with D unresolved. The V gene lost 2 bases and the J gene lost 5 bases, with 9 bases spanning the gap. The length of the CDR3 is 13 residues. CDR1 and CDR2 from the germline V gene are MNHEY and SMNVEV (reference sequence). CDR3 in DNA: TGTGCCAGCAGTTTAGGGTTTGGGGAGACCCAGTACTTC. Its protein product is CASSLGFGETQYF.

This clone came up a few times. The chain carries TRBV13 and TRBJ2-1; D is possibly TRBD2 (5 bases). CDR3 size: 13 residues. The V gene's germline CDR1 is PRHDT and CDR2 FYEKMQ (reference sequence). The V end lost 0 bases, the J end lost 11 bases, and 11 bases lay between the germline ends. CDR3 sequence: CASSLGREPKQFF. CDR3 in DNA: TGTGCCAGCAGCTTAGGGAGGGAGCCCAAGCAGTTCTTC.

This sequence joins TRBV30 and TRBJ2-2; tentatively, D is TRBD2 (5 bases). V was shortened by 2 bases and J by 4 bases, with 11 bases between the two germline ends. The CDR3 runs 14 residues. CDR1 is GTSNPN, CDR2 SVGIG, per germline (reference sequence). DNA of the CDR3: TGTGCCTGGAGTAATGGTGCGGGCACCGGGGAGCTGTTTTTT. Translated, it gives CAWSNGAGTGELFF. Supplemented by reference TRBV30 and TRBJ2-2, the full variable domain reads SQTIHQWPATLVQPVGSPLSLECTVEGTSNPNLYWYRQAAGRGLQLLFYSVGIGQISSEVPQNLSASRPQDRQFILSSKKLLLSDSGFYLCAWSNGAGTGELFFGEGSRLTVL.

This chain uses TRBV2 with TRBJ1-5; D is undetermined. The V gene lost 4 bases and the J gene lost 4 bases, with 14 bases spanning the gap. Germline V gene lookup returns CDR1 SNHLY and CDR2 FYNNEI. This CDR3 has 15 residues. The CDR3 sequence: CASSGGVANNQPQHF. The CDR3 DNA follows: TGTGCCAGCAGTGGAGGAGTCGCAAATAATCAGCCCCAGCATTTT.

The CDR3 DNA follows: TGTGCCTGGAGTCTTGGGACGGAAGATACGCAGTATTTT. Residues: CAWSLGTEDTQYF. The genes are TRBV30 and TRBJ2-3; perhaps D is TRBD1 or TRBD2 (5 bases each). Trimming took off 2 bases at V and 5 bases at J, with 11 bases between the two ends. The CDR3 runs to 13 residues. The germline V gene has CDR1 GTSNPN and CDR2 SVGIG (reference sequence). Together with reference TRBV30 and TRBJ2-3, the CDR3 gives the full variable domain: SQTIHQWPATLVQPVGSPLSLECTVEGTSNPNLYWYRQAAGRGLQLLFYSVGIGQISSEVPQNLSASRPQDRQFILSSKKLLLSDSGFYLCAWSLGTEDTQYFGPGTRLTVL.

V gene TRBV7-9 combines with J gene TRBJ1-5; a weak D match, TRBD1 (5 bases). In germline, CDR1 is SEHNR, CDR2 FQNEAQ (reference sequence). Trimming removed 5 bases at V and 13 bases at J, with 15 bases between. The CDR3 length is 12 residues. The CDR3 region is CASSDDRDAQHF. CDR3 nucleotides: TGTGCCAGCAGCGATGACCGGGACGCTCAGCATTTT.

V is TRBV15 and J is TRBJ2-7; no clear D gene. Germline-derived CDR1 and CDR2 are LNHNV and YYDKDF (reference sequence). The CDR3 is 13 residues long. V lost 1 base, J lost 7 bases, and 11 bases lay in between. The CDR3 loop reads CATSRAPKAEQYF. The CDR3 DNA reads TGTGCCACCAGCAGAGCGCCCAAAGCGGAGCAGTACTTC.

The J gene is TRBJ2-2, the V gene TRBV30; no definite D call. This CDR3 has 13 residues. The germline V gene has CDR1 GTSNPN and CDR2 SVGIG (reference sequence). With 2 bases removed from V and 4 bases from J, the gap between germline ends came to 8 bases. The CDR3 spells CAWSTIGTGELFF. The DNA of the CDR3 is TGTGCCTGGAGTACCATAGGCACCGGGGAGCTGTTTTTT.

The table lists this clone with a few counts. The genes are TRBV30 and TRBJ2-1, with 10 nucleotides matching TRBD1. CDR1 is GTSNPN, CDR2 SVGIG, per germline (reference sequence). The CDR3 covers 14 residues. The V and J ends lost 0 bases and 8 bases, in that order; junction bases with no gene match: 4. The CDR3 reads CAWSVGTGVYEQFF. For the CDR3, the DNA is TGTGCCTGGAGTGTGGGGACAGGGGTTTATGAGCAGTTCTTC. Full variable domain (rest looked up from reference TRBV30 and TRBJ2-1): SQTIHQWPATLVQPVGSPLSLECTVEGTSNPNLYWYRQAAGRGLQLLFYSVGIGQISSEVPQNLSASRPQDRQFILSSKKLLLSDSGFYLCAWSVGTGVYEQFFGPGTRLTVL.

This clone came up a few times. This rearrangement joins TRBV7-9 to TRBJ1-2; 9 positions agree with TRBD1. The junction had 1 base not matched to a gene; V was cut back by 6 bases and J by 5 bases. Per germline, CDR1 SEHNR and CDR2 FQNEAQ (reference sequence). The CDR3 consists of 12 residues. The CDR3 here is CASRGQGYGYTF. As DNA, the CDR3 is TGTGCCAGCAGGGGACAGGGTTATGGCTACACCTTC. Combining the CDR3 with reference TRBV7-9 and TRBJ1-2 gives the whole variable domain DTGVSQNPRHKITKRGQNVTFRCDPISEHNRLYWYRQTLGQGPEFLTYFQNEAQLEKSRLLSDRFSAERPKGSFSTLEIQRTEQGDSAMYLCASRGQGYGYTFGSGTRLTVV.

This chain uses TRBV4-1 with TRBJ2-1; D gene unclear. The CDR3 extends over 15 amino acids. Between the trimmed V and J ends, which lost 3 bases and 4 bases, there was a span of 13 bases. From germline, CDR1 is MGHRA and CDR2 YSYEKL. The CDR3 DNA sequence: TGCGCCAGCAGCCAGGGCCCTCTCAAGTACAATGAGCAGTTCTTC. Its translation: CASSQGPLKYNEQFF.

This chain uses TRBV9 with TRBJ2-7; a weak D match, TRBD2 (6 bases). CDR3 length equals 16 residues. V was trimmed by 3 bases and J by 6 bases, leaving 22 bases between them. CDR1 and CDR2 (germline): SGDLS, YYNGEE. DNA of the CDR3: TGTGCCAGCAGCGCTACCTTGCGGGGTAATCTGGCCGAGCAGTACTTC. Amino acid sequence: CASSATLRGNLAEQYF.

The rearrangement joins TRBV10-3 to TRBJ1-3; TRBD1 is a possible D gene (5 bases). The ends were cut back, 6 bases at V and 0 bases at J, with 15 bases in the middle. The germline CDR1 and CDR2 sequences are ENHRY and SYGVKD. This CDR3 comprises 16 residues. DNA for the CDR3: TGTGCCATCAGGACCCGGGACCGGAGCTCTGGAAACACCATATATTTT. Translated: CAIRTRDRSSGNTIYF.

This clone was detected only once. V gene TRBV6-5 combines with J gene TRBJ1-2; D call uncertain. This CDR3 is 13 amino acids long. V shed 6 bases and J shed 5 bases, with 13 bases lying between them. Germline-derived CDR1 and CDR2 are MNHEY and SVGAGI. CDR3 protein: CASSPGAAYGYTF. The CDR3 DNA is TGTGCCAGCAGCCCCGGTGCGGCTTATGGCTACACCTTC.

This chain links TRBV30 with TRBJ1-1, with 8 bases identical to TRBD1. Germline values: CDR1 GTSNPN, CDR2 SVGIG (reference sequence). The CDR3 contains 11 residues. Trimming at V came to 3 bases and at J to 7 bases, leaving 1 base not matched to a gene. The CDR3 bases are TGTGCCTGGAGGGGGACAGGTGAAGCTTTCTTT. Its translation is CAWRGTGEAFF.

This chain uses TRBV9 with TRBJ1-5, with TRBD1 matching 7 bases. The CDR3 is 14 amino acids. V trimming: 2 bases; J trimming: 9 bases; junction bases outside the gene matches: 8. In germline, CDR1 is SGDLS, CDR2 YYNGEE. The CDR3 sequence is CASSVGQAQGPQHF. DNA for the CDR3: TGTGCCAGCAGCGTCGGACAGGCACAGGGGCCCCAGCATTTT.

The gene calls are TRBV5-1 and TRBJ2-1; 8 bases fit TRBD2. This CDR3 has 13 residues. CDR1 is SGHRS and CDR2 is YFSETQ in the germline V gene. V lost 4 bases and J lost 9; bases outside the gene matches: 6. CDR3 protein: CASSLSGGGEQFF. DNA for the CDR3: TGCGCCAGCAGCCTCAGCGGGGGTGGTGAGCAGTTCTTC.

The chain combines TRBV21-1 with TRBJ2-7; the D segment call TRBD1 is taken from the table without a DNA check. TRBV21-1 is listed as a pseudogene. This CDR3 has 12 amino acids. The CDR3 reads CASSTKKGEQYF. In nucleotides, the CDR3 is TGTGCCAGCAGCACAAAGAAGGGGGAGCAGTACTTC.

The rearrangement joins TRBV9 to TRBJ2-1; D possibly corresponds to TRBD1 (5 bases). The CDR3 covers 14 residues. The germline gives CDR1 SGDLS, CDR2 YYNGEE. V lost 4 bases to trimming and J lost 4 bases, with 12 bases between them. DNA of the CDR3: TGTGCCAGCAGCCAGACTGGACAATACAATGAGCAGTTCTTC. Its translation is CASSQTGQYNEQFF.

The CDR3 nucleotides are TGTGCCAGCAGGGTATCGAGCACTGAAGCTTTCTTT. Its protein product is CASRVSSTEAFF. The rearrangement joins TRBV7-8 to TRBJ1-1; no clear D. The CDR3 is made up of 12 amino acids. Germline CDR1 is SGHVS and CDR2 is FQNEAQ. V lost 6 bases and J lost 4, with 9 bases in between. Combining the CDR3 with reference TRBV7-8 and TRBJ1-1 gives the whole variable domain GAGVSQSPRYKVAKRGQDVALRCDPISGHVSLFWYQQALGQGPEFLTYFQNEAQLDKSGLPSDRFFAERPEGSVSTLKIQRTQQEDSAVYLCASRVSSTEAFFGQGTRLTVV.

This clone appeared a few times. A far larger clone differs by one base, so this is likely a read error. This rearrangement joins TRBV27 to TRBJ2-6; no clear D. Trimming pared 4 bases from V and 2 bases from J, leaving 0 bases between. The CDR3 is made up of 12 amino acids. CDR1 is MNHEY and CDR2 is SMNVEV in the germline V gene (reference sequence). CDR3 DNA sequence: TGTGCCAGCAGTTCTGGGGCCAACGTCCTGACTTTC. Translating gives CASSSGANVLTF. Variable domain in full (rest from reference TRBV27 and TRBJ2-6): EAQVTQNPRYLITVTGKKLTVTCSQNMNHEYMSWYRQDPGLGLRQIYYSMNVEVTDKGDVPEGYKVSRKEKRNFPLILESPSPNQTSLYFCASSSGANVLTFGAGSRLTVL.

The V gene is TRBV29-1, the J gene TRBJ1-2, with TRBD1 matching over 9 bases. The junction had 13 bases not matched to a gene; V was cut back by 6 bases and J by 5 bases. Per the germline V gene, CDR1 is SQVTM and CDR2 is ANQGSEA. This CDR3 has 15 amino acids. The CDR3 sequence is CSVQTGGIVSYGYTF. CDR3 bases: TGCAGCGTCCAGACAGGGGGGATCGTAAGTTATGGCTACACCTTC.

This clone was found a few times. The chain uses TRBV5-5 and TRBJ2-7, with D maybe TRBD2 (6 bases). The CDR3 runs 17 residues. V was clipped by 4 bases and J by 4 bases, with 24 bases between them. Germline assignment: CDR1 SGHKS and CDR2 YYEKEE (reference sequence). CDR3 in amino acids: CASSQVLVAGPGYEQYF. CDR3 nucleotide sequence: TGTGCCAGCAGCCAAGTCCTGGTCGCGGGGCCGGGGTACGAGCAGTACTTC.

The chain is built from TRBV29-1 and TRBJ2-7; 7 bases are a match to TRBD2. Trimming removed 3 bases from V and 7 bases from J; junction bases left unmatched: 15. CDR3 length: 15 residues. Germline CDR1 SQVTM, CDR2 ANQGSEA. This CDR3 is CSVEVGGKTSGEQYF. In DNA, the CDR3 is TGCAGCGTTGAGGTGGGGGGGAAAACTTCTGGAGAGCAGTACTTC.

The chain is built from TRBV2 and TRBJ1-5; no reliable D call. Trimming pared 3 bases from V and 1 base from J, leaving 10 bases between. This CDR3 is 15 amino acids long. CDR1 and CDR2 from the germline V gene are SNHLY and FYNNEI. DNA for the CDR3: TGTGCCAGCAGTGAGAGGGAGCGAAGCAATCAGCCCCAGCATTTT. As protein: CASSERERSNQPQHF.

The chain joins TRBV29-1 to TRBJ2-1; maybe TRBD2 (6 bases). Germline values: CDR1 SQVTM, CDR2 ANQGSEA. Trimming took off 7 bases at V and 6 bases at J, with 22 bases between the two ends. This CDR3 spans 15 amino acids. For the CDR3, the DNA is TGCAGCGACCTGTCGAGGGACTCTCACCGCAATGAGCAGTTCTTC. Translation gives CSDLSRDSHRNEQFF.